This TCR beta chain was captured by sequencing in a study of CD8 T cells in ankylosing spondylitis. Whole-study findings and limits: Within matched ankylosing spondylitis synovial fluid, disease-linked clones were reportedly significantly enriched. Ankylosing spondylitis blood appeared to be characterized by a TCR beta motif of under 10 highly homologous variants. Clones that were linked to disease were CD8+ and were relatively rare in peripheral blood.

Comment on this clonotype: Its antigen is not known.

V shed 0 bases and J 7 bases; nucleotides not matched to a gene: 7. The CDR3 has 16 amino acids. CDR1 is MRHNA and CDR2 is SNTAGT in the germline V gene. TCRdb reprocessed the 5' RACE reads with MiXCR, giving one entry per CDR3 protein. The repertoire holds about 160,000 distinct CDR3 sequences, with 9.8% as singletons. The sequence was collected from a female donor with ankylosing spondylitis or in good health (not recorded which). This chain links TRBV6-4 with TRBJ2-1, with TRBD2 matching over 9 bases. Material for sequencing was blood, either unsorted or a sorted T cell fraction (not recorded which). CDR3 residues: CASSDSGGRAINEQFF. The CDR3 nucleotides are TGTGCCAGCAGTGACTCGGGCGGGAGGGCCATTAATGAGCAGTTCTTC.